The subject of this entry is one T cell receptor (beta chain). What it binds is unknown. Clones were read by immunoSEQ multiplex PCR, and TCRdb kept only the in-frame ones, dropping some. The sample holds 90,000 to 120,000 clones, approximately 87% seen once. The CDR3 is 13 residues long. Germline V gene lookup returns CDR1 LNHDA and CDR2 SQIVND (reference sequence). V was shortened by 5 bases and J by 0 bases, with 4 bases between the two germline ends. The data belong to a study of T cell responses to AZD1222 COVID-19 vaccine. Study overall: Pooling covered second doses at about 4 or about 12 weeks.

General study findings and limits: Females made up more of the donors, who were largely white British, and clonal diversity may have come out too low.

The clonotype was recovered from an adult in good health. This chain connects TRBV19 to TRBJ2-2, with D unresolved. The sequences come from peripheral blood, collected on day 0 of AZD1222 vaccination. The CDR3 region has the DNA TGTGCCAGTAGTGTAACGAACACCGGGGAGCTGTTTTTT. Translating it yields CASSVTNTGELFF.